The 3 T cell receptor beta chains given below trace back to one sample, sequenced in a study of blood T cell repertoires in COVID-19. Clones were read by immunoSEQ multiplex PCR, and TCRdb kept only the in-frame ones, dropping some. The data contain 300,000 to 450,000 clones, 80% to 90% of them seen just once; the ten biggest clones take up more than 9%. The sequencing sample was made of peripheral blood. Receptor source: a woman under 40 with COVID-19, enrolled during active disease.

V gene TRBV7-8 combines with J gene TRBJ2-7, with 8 bases matching TRBD2. The CDR3 consists of 13 residues. The germline gives CDR1 SGHVS, CDR2 FQNEAQ. The junction had 2 bases not matched to a gene; V was cut back by 4 bases and J by 3 bases. The CDR3 region is CASSSTSDYEQYF. Written as DNA, the CDR3 is TGTGCCAGCAGCTCGACTAGCGACTACGAGCAGTACTTC.

This clone was observed a single time. The chain has TRBV3-1 (or the pseudogene TRBV3-2) and TRBJ2-7, with 9 bases that match TRBD2. The CDR3 is 15 residues long. Trimming removed 4 bases from V and 0 bases from J; junction bases left unmatched: 4. Germline V gene data show CDR1 as LGHDT and CDR2 as YNNKEL (reference sequence). The CDR3 protein is CASSPGLASSYEQYF. The CDR3 DNA reads TGTGCCAGCAGCCCCGGACTAGCGAGCTCCTACGAGCAGTACTTC.

The rearrangement joins TRBV9 to TRBJ1-6; D possibly corresponds to TRBD1 (5 bases). Germline values: CDR1 SGDLS, CDR2 YYNGEE. The CDR3 extends over 16 amino acids. The germline V and J ends were trimmed by 4 bases and 8 bases, with 19 bases remaining between them. DNA of the CDR3: TGTGCCAGCAGCTTAGGGTTGGACATATACGATTCACCCCTCCACTTT. As protein: CASSLGLDIYDSPLHF.